A single sample is the source of the 22 T cell receptor beta chains below, sequenced in a study of T cells in localized non-small cell lung cancer. Clones were read by immunoSEQ multiplex PCR, and TCRdb kept only the in-frame ones, dropping some. The sample has some 90,000 clones; approximately 88% are singletons. The sequencing here drew on peripheral blood, taken before any cancer treatment. The receptor set was obtained from a man aged 35-75 years with stage I squamous cell lung carcinoma.

This sequence joins TRBV5-1 and TRBJ2-7; TRBD1 agrees at 8 bases. The CDR3 covers 14 residues. The germline V gene encodes CDR1 SGHRS and CDR2 YFSETQ. J lost 4 bases, V lost 4 bases, and 7 bases had no gene match. In nucleotides, the CDR3 is TGCGCCAGCAGCAACGGACAGGGACCGTACGAGCAGTACTTC. Translation gives CASSNGQGPYEQYF. Full variable domain (missing parts from reference TRBV5-1 and TRBJ2-7): KAGVTQTPRYLIKTRGQQVTLSCSPISGHRSVSWYQQTPGQGLQFLFEYFSETQRNKGNFPGRFSGRQFSNSRSEMNVSTLELGDSALYLCASSNGQGPYEQYFGPGTRLTVT.

The V gene is TRBV10-3, the J gene TRBJ2-5; D remains ambiguous. The CDR3 sequence is 13 residues long. The germline V and J ends were trimmed by 3 bases and 2 bases, with 7 bases remaining between them. From germline, CDR1 is ENHRY and CDR2 SYGVKD. The CDR3 nucleotides read TGTGCCATCAGTGACTACGGGCAAGAGACCCAGTACTTC. This codes for CAISDYGQETQYF.

The chain recombines TRBV11-2 with TRBJ2-7; 10 bases line up with TRBD1. V lost 1 base, J lost 3 bases, and 0 bases stayed unmatched. The V gene's germline CDR1 is SGHAT and CDR2 FQNNGV. This CDR3 has 14 amino acids. The CDR3 here is CASSLGTGGYEQYF. The CDR3 DNA reads as TGTGCCAGCAGCTTAGGGACAGGGGGCTACGAGCAGTACTTC.

The chain uses TRBV5-4 and TRBJ2-7; 9 nucleotides align to TRBD1. Germline V gene lookup returns CDR1 SGHNT and CDR2 YYREEE (reference sequence). This CDR3 has 14 residues. V was pared by 2 bases and J by 3 bases, with 3 bases of the junction left unmatched. The CDR3 sequence: CASSLPGQGYEQYF. The DNA for the CDR3 is TGTGCCAGCAGCTTACCGGGACAGGGCTACGAGCAGTACTTC.

The V call is TRBV2, the J call TRBJ1-2, with D perhaps TRBD1 (6 bases). The germline V and J ends were trimmed by 9 bases and 0 bases, with 11 bases remaining between them. Germline CDR1 and CDR2: SNHLY and FYNNEI. The CDR3 runs 13 residues. Here the CDR3 reads CARLTGPNYGYTF. In nucleotides, the CDR3 is TGTGCCAGGTTGACAGGACCTAACTATGGCTACACCTTC.

V is TRBV9 and J is TRBJ2-1; TRBD2 agrees at 7 bases. This CDR3 has 14 residues. In germline, CDR1 is SGDLS, CDR2 YYNGEE. Losses at the gene ends were 5 bases for V and 2 bases for J; bases not matched to a gene: 4. CDR3 sequence (DNA): TGTGCCAGCAGTGTGGGGGGGACCTACAATGAGCAGTTCTTC. Amino acid sequence: CASSVGGTYNEQFF.

The chain recombines TRBV29-1 with TRBJ2-3; D assignment may be TRBD1 or TRBD2 (5 bases each). The V gene lost 3 bases and the J gene lost 0 bases, with 7 bases spanning the gap. This CDR3 comprises 13 residues. CDR1 is SQVTM and CDR2 is ANQGSEA in the germline V gene. The CDR3 DNA is TGCAGCGTTGAGGGGGTTAGCACAGATACGCAGTATTTT. This gives the protein CSVEGVSTDTQYF.

The J gene is TRBJ2-7, the V gene TRBV2; no firm D call. Trimming pared 2 bases from V and 7 bases from J, leaving 12 bases between. Germline V CDR1 and CDR2: SNHLY, FYNNEI. The CDR3 runs to 13 residues. CDR3 loop: CASSEQVRREQYF. The CDR3 DNA follows: TGTGCCAGCAGTGAACAGGTTCGGCGAGAGCAGTACTTC. Drawing the rest from reference TRBV2 and TRBJ2-7, the complete variable domain is EPEVTQTPSHQVTQMGQEVILRCVPISNHLYFYWYRQILGQKVEFLVSFYNNEISEKSEIFDDQFSVERPDGSNFTLKIRSTKLEDSAMYFCASSEQVRREQYFGPGTRLTVT.

The rearrangement links TRBV29-1 to TRBJ2-3; perhaps TRBD1 as D (5 bases). Germline CDR1 SQVTM, CDR2 ANQGSEA. This CDR3 has 13 residues. V lost 4 bases, J lost 1 base, and 9 bases lay in between. The CDR3 region is CSVVRRGTDTQYF. The CDR3 bases are TGCAGCGTTGTCCGCAGGGGCACAGATACGCAGTATTTT.

The V and J genes are TRBV10-3 and TRBJ1-2; possible D gene TRBD1, 5 bases. This CDR3 is built from 12 residues. From germline, CDR1 is ENHRY and CDR2 SYGVKD. V was cut by 4 bases and J by 2 bases, with 5 bases left in between. The CDR3 DNA follows: TGTGCCATCAGTGGGACAAACTATGGCTACACCTTC. Translating gives CAISGTNYGYTF.

The chain combines TRBV5-1 with TRBJ2-1; D perhaps matches TRBD2 (6 bases). Germline-derived CDR1 and CDR2 are SGHRS and YFSETQ. Trimming stripped 0 bases from V and 9 bases from J, with 13 bases between. The CDR3 is 14 amino acids. CDR3 sequence reads: CASSLDPSGGEQFF. In nucleotides, the CDR3 is TGCGCCAGCAGCTTGGACCCCTCCGGGGGTGAGCAGTTCTTC.

The chain links TRBV5-6 to TRBJ2-1; no clear D. Germline V CDR1 and CDR2: SGHDT, YYEEEE. The CDR3 spans 13 residues. V gave up 2 bases and J gave up 6 bases, with 9 bases separating them. CDR3 sequence (DNA): TGTGCCAGCAGCTTCGACGGGCGCAATGAGCAGTTCTTC. Translation gives CASSFDGRNEQFF.

CDR3 amino acids: CASSFRDRLYEQYF. In nucleotides, the CDR3 is TGTGCCAGTAGTTTCCGGGACAGGCTCTACGAGCAGTACTTC. V is TRBV19 and J is TRBJ2-7, with TRBD1 matching 8 bases. This CDR3 is built from 14 residues. The germline V gene encodes CDR1 LNHDA and CDR2 SQIVND (reference sequence). With V trimmed by 5 bases and J by 3 bases, 6 bases remained unmatched.

The genes are TRBV10-3 and TRBJ1-4; D uncertain. V shed 3 bases and J shed 4 bases, with 9 bases lying between them. Germline V CDR1 and CDR2: ENHRY, SYGVKD. The CDR3 is made up of 14 amino acids. CDR3 coding DNA: TGTGCCATCAGTGATCCGGGCCTTAATGAAAAACTGTTTTTT. This encodes CAISDPGLNEKLFF.

This clone turned up a few times. The chain combines TRBV30 with TRBJ1-1, with D unresolved. Germline V lookup: CDR1 GTSNPN, CDR2 SVGIG (reference sequence). Trimming cost V 0 bases and J 5 bases, with 10 bases left between them. The CDR3 is 13 residues long. CDR3 sequence reads: CAWSVNLRTEAFF. As DNA, the CDR3 is TGTGCCTGGAGTGTGAACCTAAGGACTGAAGCTTTCTTT.

The chain recombines TRBV11-1 with TRBJ2-1; 10 bases are shared with TRBD2. Trimming took 10 bases from V and 5 from J; bases not matched to a gene: 5. CDR1 and CDR2 from the germline V gene are SGHAT and FQDESV (reference sequence). The length of the CDR3 is 13 residues. The CDR3: CATRTSGDNEQFF. Here the CDR3 DNA reads TGTGCCACCCGGACTAGCGGCGACAATGAGCAGTTCTTC.

The CDR3 DNA reads as TGTGCCAGCAGCTTAGTAGGGGGCGGGACGAACACCGGGGAGCTGTTTTTT. Translation gives CASSLVGGGTNTGELFF. The V and J genes are TRBV7-2 and TRBJ2-2, with D perhaps TRBD1 (7 bases). Germline V gene data show CDR1 as SGHTA and CDR2 as FQGNSA. V gave up 1 base and J gave up 0 bases, with 12 bases separating them. The CDR3 has 17 residues.

This chain uses TRBV7-9 with TRBJ1-2; D is perhaps TRBD1 (5 bases). Between the trimmed V and J ends, which lost 5 bases and 5 bases, there was a span of 18 bases. This CDR3 has 15 residues. Looked up from germline, CDR1 is SEHNR and CDR2 is FQNEAQ (reference sequence). CDR3 DNA: TGTGCCAGCAGCAGCAGGAGGGAGCCAGGGTATGGCTACACCTTC. Its translation: CASSSRREPGYGYTF.

The chain carries TRBV2 and TRBJ1-4, with a possible D match to TRBD1 (6 bases). Trimming took off 7 bases at V and 5 bases at J, with 17 bases between the two ends. This CDR3 region has 15 residues. CDR1 is SNHLY, CDR2 FYNNEI, per germline. The CDR3 bases are TGTGCCAGCAAATTAACAGGGACCCCCAATGAAAAACTGTTTTTT. Protein product: CASKLTGTPNEKLFF.

The chain employs TRBV6-5 and TRBJ1-4; 10 positions match TRBD1. The CDR3 is 14 residues long. From germline, CDR1 is MNHEY and CDR2 SVGAGI. V shed 6 bases and J 7 bases; nucleotides not matched to a gene: 5. The CDR3 reads CASSRTGGVEKLFF. The CDR3 DNA reads TGTGCCAGCAGCCGGACAGGGGGTGTTGAAAAACTGTTTTTT.

V gene TRBV11-1 combines with J gene TRBJ2-7; 9 bases match TRBD1. Germline V gene sequence: CDR1 SGHAT, CDR2 FQDESV (reference sequence). After removal of 5 bases from V and 2 bases from J, the junction contained 10 bases not matched to a gene. The CDR3 runs to 16 residues. The CDR3 loop reads CASSPRPDRGTYEQYF. The CDR3 DNA reads TGTGCCAGCAGCCCCCGCCCCGACAGGGGGACCTACGAGCAGTACTTC.

This chain uses TRBV5-1 with TRBJ1-1; D possibly corresponds to TRBD1 (5 bases). Germline assignment: CDR1 SGHRS and CDR2 YFSETQ. V dropped 5 bases and J dropped 3 bases, with 17 bases sitting between them. The CDR3 length is 15 residues. In DNA, the CDR3 is TGCGCCAGCAGACGAGGCGGGGGAGGGGACACTGAAGCTTTCTTT. This codes for CASRRGGGGDTEAFF. The variable domain in full, with the rest retrieved from reference TRBV5-1 and TRBJ1-1, is KAGVTQTPRYLIKTRGQQVTLSCSPISGHRSVSWYQQTPGQGLQFLFEYFSETQRNKGNFPGRFSGRQFSNSRSEMNVSTLELGDSALYLCASRRGGGGDTEAFFGQGTRLTVV.